These 22 T cell receptor beta chains originate from one sample sequenced in a study of blood T cell repertoires in COVID-19. The table came from immunoSEQ multiplex PCR; TCRdb's copy has only in-frame clones and leaves some out. The sample consists of 280,000 or so clones, 65% to 90% of them appearing once. Sequenced: peripheral blood. These receptors were collected from a human donor in a cohort sampled during active COVID-19.

V and J are TRBV6-7 and TRBJ1-3; D not resolved. TRBV6-7 is an ORF for which the function is uncertain. Trimming shortened V by 7 bases and J by 0 bases, and 16 bases separated the two germline ends. There are 16 residues in the CDR3. The DNA for the CDR3 is TGTGCCAGCAATCCCCCCCTTCATAGCTCTGGAAACACCATATATTTT. This gives the protein CASNPPLHSSGNTIYF.

On this clone: This specimen includes other DNA sequences encoding the same CDR3. This chain joins TRBV3-1 (or the pseudogene TRBV3-2) and TRBJ1-1, with unresolved D. The germline CDR1 and CDR2 sequences are LGHDT and YNNKEL (reference sequence). V lost 1 base, J lost 2 bases, and 8 bases lay in between. The CDR3 has 14 amino acids. CDR3 DNA sequence: TGTGCCAGCAGCCAAGGTACGGGAAACACTGAAGCTTTCTTT. Protein product: CASSQGTGNTEAFF.

This rearrangement joins TRBV5-1 to TRBJ2-1; 10 nucleotides match TRBD2. The CDR3 is made up of 14 amino acids. The V gene end was trimmed by 2 bases and the J gene end by 7 bases; junction bases not matched to a gene: 3. CDR1 and CDR2 (germline): SGHRS, YFSETQ. The CDR3 DNA is TGCGCCAGCAGCTTCCGGACTAGCGGAAATGAGCAGTTCTTC. Encoded protein: CASSFRTSGNEQFF.

The chain employs TRBV3-1 (or the pseudogene TRBV3-2) and TRBJ1-1; possibly TRBD1 for D (5 bases). The V end was cut by 7 bases, the J end by 0 bases, with 12 bases between. CDR1 and CDR2 (germline): LGHDT, YNNKEL (reference sequence). The length of the CDR3 is 14 residues. The CDR3 protein is CASTSGLMNTEAFF. The CDR3 bases are TGTGCCAGCACCTCGGGACTGATGAACACTGAAGCTTTCTTT.

The chain carries TRBV6-4 and TRBJ2-2, with 8 bases identical to TRBD1. With V trimmed by 4 bases and J by 4 bases, 8 bases remained unmatched. CDR3 length: 16 residues. Germline CDR1 and CDR2: MRHNA and SNTAGT. For the CDR3, the DNA is TGTGCCAGCAGTGGCCCGGGACAGGTCCTCACCGGGGAGCTGTTTTTT. Translated, it gives CASSGPGQVLTGELFF.

The chain carries TRBV6-5 and TRBJ1-5; 8 bases align to TRBD1. J was trimmed by 1 base and V by 2 bases; bases with no gene match: 1. The germline CDR1 and CDR2 sequences are MNHEY and SVGAGI. The CDR3 loop spans 15 amino acids. CDR3 nucleotides: TGTGCCAGCAGTTACGACAGGGGCAGCAATCAGCCCCAGCATTTT. Amino acids: CASSYDRGSNQPQHF.

The V gene is TRBV7-9, the J gene TRBJ1-6; 9 bases match TRBD1. This CDR3 has 14 residues. Germline CDR1 reads SEHNR; CDR2 reads FQNEAQ (reference sequence). After removal of 5 bases from V and 9 bases from J, the junction contained 5 bases not matched to a gene. CDR3: CASSLRDRASPLHF. DNA of the CDR3: TGTGCCAGCAGCCTACGGGACAGGGCTTCACCCCTCCACTTT.

The V gene is TRBV7-3, the J gene TRBJ2-2, with 7 bases aligning to TRBD2. The CDR3 contains 15 residues. The V gene's germline CDR1 is SGHTA and CDR2 FQGTGA. After removal of 2 bases from V and 0 bases from J, the junction contained 0 bases not matched to a gene. Here the CDR3 reads CASSLLAANTGELFF. CDR3 DNA sequence: TGTGCCAGCAGCTTACTAGCGGCGAACACCGGGGAGCTGTTTTTT.

The chain links TRBV5-1 to TRBJ2-7; tentatively, D is TRBD1 (6 bases). This CDR3 is built from 16 residues. Germline V gene sequence: CDR1 SGHRS, CDR2 YFSETQ. Trimming left V 3 bases short and J 1 base short, with 17 bases between. The CDR3 DNA reads as TGCGCCAGCAGCTCCGAATCCCTCGACAGGTCCTACGAGCAGTACTTC. It encodes CASSSESLDRSYEQYF.

CDR3 region: CASRLASEQFF. As DNA, the CDR3 is TGTGCCAGTAGACTAGCCTCTGAGCAGTTCTTC. The chain couples TRBV19 to TRBJ2-1, with a tentative D call TRBD2 (6 bases). CDR1 and CDR2 (germline): LNHDA, SQIVND (reference sequence). The CDR3 length is 11 residues. With 6 bases removed from V and 9 bases from J, the gap between germline ends came to 9 bases.

This clone has only one observation. The chain couples TRBV4-1 to TRBJ2-1, with 9 bases identical to TRBD2. This CDR3 region has 16 residues. Germline CDR1 MGHRA, CDR2 YSYEKL. The junction had 7 bases not matched to a gene; V was cut back by 1 base and J by 6 bases. The DNA of the CDR3 is TGCGCCAGCAGCCAAGGGGAGATAGCGGGAGCCAATGAGCAGTTCTTC. This translates into CASSQGEIAGANEQFF.

The chain couples TRBV29-1 to TRBJ2-5; 9 bases match TRBD2. This CDR3 is 12 amino acids long. Germline loops: CDR1 SQVTM, CDR2 ANQGSEA. The V gene end was trimmed by 5 bases and the J gene end by 3 bases; junction bases not matched to a gene: 1. CDR3 sequence: CSVRLAEETQYF. CDR3 nucleotides: TGCAGCGTTCGACTAGCGGAAGAGACCCAGTACTTC.

This sequence joins TRBV5-1 and TRBJ1-1; 11 nucleotides line up with TRBD1. The CDR3 consists of 15 residues. Trimming cost V 4 bases and J 3 bases; bases outside gene matches: 5. CDR1 is SGHRS, CDR2 YFSETQ, per germline. The CDR3 reads CASSPLGQGDTEAFF. The CDR3 nucleotides are TGCGCCAGCAGCCCGTTGGGACAGGGGGACACTGAAGCTTTCTTT.

The rearrangement links TRBV28 to TRBJ2-4, with 9 positions matching TRBD1. In germline, CDR1 is MDHEN, CDR2 SYDVKM. V was clipped by 2 bases and J by 11 bases; unmatched bases: 16. This CDR3 is built from 17 residues. DNA for the CDR3: TGTGCCAGCAGTTTAGGAGGTGGGGGACAGGGCACCCGGGTTCAGTACTTC. Its translation: CASSLGGGGQGTRVQYF.

The chain links TRBV28 to TRBJ1-2; no clear D. Trimming removed 8 bases at V and 8 bases at J, with 15 bases between. There are 12 residues in the CDR3. Germline V gene lookup returns CDR1 MDHEN and CDR2 SYDVKM. The CDR3 sequence is CASGLQAGGYTF. In nucleotides, the CDR3 is TGTGCCAGCGGGCTCCAGGCTGGGGGCTACACCTTC.

The chain employs TRBV5-8 and TRBJ1-2; a possible D gene is TRBD1 (5 bases). Germline CDR1 and CDR2: SGHTS and YDEGEE. This CDR3 comprises 15 residues. Between the trimmed V and J ends, which lost 4 bases and 4 bases, there was a span of 17 bases. As DNA, the CDR3 is TGTGCCAGCAGCGCCTTAGTCGCAGGGATCTATGGCTACACCTTC. Encoded protein: CASSALVAGIYGYTF.

This sequence joins TRBV21-1 and TRBJ2-3; the DNA was not compared with TRBD2, the D call given in the table. TRBV21-1 is a documented pseudogene. The CDR3 extends over 9 amino acids. The CDR3 nucleotides are TGTGCCACCCCGAATCGGGTGCCCTTT. This gives the protein CATPNRVPF.

The chain uses TRBV28 and TRBJ1-4; D is possibly TRBD1 (6 bases). The CDR3 has 15 amino acids. CDR1 MDHEN and CDR2 SYDVKM come from the germline V gene. Trimming took 6 bases from V and 8 from J, leaving 19 bases between them. The CDR3 sequence is CASSSLQGQLEKLFF. The CDR3 coding sequence is TGTGCCAGCAGCTCGCTCCAGGGGCAGTTGGAAAAACTGTTTTTT. The full variable domain, completed using reference TRBV28 and TRBJ1-4, is DVKVTQSSRYLVKRTGEKVFLECVQDMDHENMFWYRQDPGLGLRLIYFSYDVKMKEKGDIPEGYSVSREKKERFSLILESASTNQTSMYLCASSSLQGQLEKLFFGSGTQLSVL.

This clone was seen a single time. CDR3 amino acids: CASSLGSSGSSYNEQFF. The CDR3 DNA is TGCGCCAGCAGCCTGGGGTCTAGCGGGAGCTCCTACAATGAGCAGTTCTTC. The chain employs TRBV4-1 and TRBJ2-1, with TRBD2 identical over 10 bases. V lost 4 bases and J lost 0; bases outside the gene matches: 6. This CDR3 comprises 17 residues. Germline-derived CDR1 and CDR2 are MGHRA and YSYEKL.

The chain employs TRBV6-5 and TRBJ2-7; possibly TRBD2 for D (6 bases). The CDR3 has 12 residues. Germline loops: CDR1 MNHEY, CDR2 SVGAGI. V lost 8 bases and J 1 base, leaving 9 bases between the germline ends. The CDR3 nucleotides are TGTGCCAGCGGGACTCCTTCCTACGAGCAGTACTTC. This encodes CASGTPSYEQYF.

Only one count was recorded for this clone. The gene calls are TRBV5-1 and TRBJ1-5; D gene uncertain. Between the trimmed V and J ends, which lost 1 base and 4 bases, there was a span of 6 bases. The CDR3 is 13 residues long. The V gene's germline CDR1 is SGHRS and CDR2 YFSETQ. Here the CDR3 reads CASSLSVNQPQHF. DNA of the CDR3: TGCGCCAGCAGCTTGTCGGTAAATCAGCCCCAGCATTTT.

This chain links TRBV18 with TRBJ2-3, with D maybe TRBD2 (5 bases). The germline CDR1 and CDR2 sequences are KGHSH and LQKENI. This CDR3 region has 17 residues. V was pared by 3 bases and J by 0 bases, with 16 bases between. CDR3 residues: CASSPLWERLSTDTQYF. DNA of the CDR3: TGTGCCAGCTCACCCCTGTGGGAGCGGCTTAGCACAGATACGCAGTATTTT.